This T cell receptor (beta chain) was profiled in a study of response to subunit inactivated influenza vaccine. The CDR3 has 15 amino acids. The germline V and J ends were trimmed by 0 bases and 2 bases, with 8 bases remaining between them. Germline CDR1 and CDR2: LGHDT and YNNKEL (reference sequence). A single record per CDR3 protein comes from TCRdb applying MiXCR to the RT-PCR reads. The table includes more than 600,000 distinct CDR3 sequences, roughly 18% detected once. This sequence originates from a man aged 50-60 years who received an inactivated influenza vaccine. The chain uses TRBV3-1 and TRBJ1-5; D remains ambiguous. Specimen: PBMCs from blood, collected more than 4 days after vaccination. CDR3 nucleotide sequence: TGTGCCAGCAGCCAAGATTCCGGTGGCAATCAGCCCCAGCATTTT. Translation gives CASSQDSGGNQPQHF.